The text below deals with one T cell receptor beta chain. Method: immunoSEQ multiplex PCR; TCRdb's copy keeps in-frame clones and lacks some. This sample carries about 82,000 clones, roughly 78% of them seen once, and the ten largest clones take roughly a third. Germline lookup yields CDR1 KGHDR and CDR2 SFDVKD. V was pared by 4 bases and J by 7 bases, with 6 bases of the junction left unmatched. This CDR3 contains 15 residues. The data are from a study of blood T cell repertoires in COVID-19. V gene TRBV24-1 combines with J gene TRBJ2-1; 10 nucleotides line up with TRBD2. This TCR came from a man aged 55 to 70 with COVID-19, enrolled during active disease. The specimen was peripheral blood. The CDR3 sequence is CATSDPLAGENEQFF. CDR3 nucleotides: TGTGCCACCAGTGACCCCCTAGCGGGAGAGAATGAGCAGTTCTTC.